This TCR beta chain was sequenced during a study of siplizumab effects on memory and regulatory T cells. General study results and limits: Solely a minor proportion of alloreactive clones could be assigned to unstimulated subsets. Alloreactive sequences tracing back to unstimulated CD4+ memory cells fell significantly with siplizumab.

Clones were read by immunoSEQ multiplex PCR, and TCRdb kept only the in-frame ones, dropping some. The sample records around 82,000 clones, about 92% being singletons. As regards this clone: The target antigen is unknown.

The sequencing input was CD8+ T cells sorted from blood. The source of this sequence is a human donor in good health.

The CDR3, as DNA: TGTGCCAGCAGCCACGGGGACTCCTACGAGCAGTACTTC. Amino acid sequence: CASSHGDSYEQYF. This chain uses TRBV4-2 with TRBJ2-7; tentative D call: TRBD2 (5 bases). V dropped 3 bases and J dropped 0 bases, with 6 bases sitting between them. Germline CDR1 and CDR2: LGHNA and YNFKEQ. The CDR3 has 13 amino acids.